The clone carrying this T cell receptor beta chain was seen only a few times. Amplification targeted the TCR beta CDR3 regions, with RNA transcripts as the source material. Investigators did first-round RT-PCR with HTBI primers, then second-round multiplex PCR. In TCRdb, the multiplex PCR reads were re-called with MiXCR into one record per CDR3 protein. The profile covers 600,000 to 650,000 distinct CDR3 sequences, with about 20% appearing a single time and approximately 7% taken by the ten largest. Stable hyperthyroidism was defined by absence of ophthalmopathy within 18 months of follow-up. Aged 18 to 65, hyperthyroidism patients had new diagnoses of under 2 months' duration. Germline assignment: CDR1 MNHNS and CDR2 SASEGT. Trimming removed 6 bases from V and 10 bases from J; junction bases left unmatched: 12. This CDR3 has 15 amino acids. The data derive from a study of Graves' ophthalmopathy and Graves' hyperthyroidism. Whole-study context: Researchers obtained peripheral blood at initial diagnosis, before any treatment had begun.

The J gene is TRBJ1-1, the V gene TRBV6-1; TRBD1 agrees at 12 bases. This clonotype was obtained from a woman in her late teens or twenties with stable Graves' hyperthyroidism. Some clones in this sample may be carry-over from other donors' samples. Sequenced: peripheral blood. The CDR3 DNA sequence: TGTGCCAGCAGCCACAGAGTCCGGGACAGGGGGCCAGCTTTCTTT. The encoded protein is CASSHRVRDRGPAFF.